This T cell receptor beta chain was sequenced during a study of blood T cells in healthy people across ages. V was cut by 3 bases and J by 0 bases, with 18 bases left in between. The CDR3 consists of 17 residues. The germline CDR1 and CDR2 sequences are LNHNV and YYDKDF (reference sequence). Russia was home to the donors, healthy Caucasian individuals aged roughly 6 to 90. For the second PCR, which ran for roughly 7 to 11 cycles, a sample-barcoded 5' primer and a J-beta primer mix were used. TCRdb fed the 5' RACE reads into MiXCR, producing one record per CDR3 protein. The sample has about 1 million distinct CDR3 sequences, 35% to 50% seen once; the top ten hold approximately 17%.

The sample was blood. The TCR sequence derives from a woman aged 55 to 70 in good health. The chain couples TRBV15 to TRBJ2-7; a possible D gene is TRBD1 (6 bases). The CDR3 is CATSRIKTGPSSYEQYF. The CDR3 nucleotides are TGTGCCACCAGCAGGATTAAAACAGGGCCTAGCTCCTACGAGCAGTACTTC.